This entry lists 21 T cell receptor beta chains sequenced from one sample in a study of beta chain features in type 1 diabetes. Whole-study findings and limits: Among all four CD4+ subsets, Type 1 diabetes patients had TCRB CDR3s that were moderately but significantly shorter.

These receptors' targets are unknown. Expressed TCRB transcripts were sequenced because the isolated RNA had all been reverse transcribed beforehand. TCRdb's table, derived via immunoSEQ multiplex PCR, lists solely in-frame clones and lacks some. The profile shows some 140,000 clones, 9% of them singletons. Sample: central memory CD4+ T cells from blood. The receptors were sampled from a man aged 30 to 39 with type 1 diabetes.

In its sample, this clone was seen a few times. The rearrangement links TRBV11-2 to TRBJ2-1; 14 bases agree with TRBD2. The V gene's germline CDR1 is SGHAT and CDR2 FQNNGV. The V segment lost 5 bases and the J segment 7 bases; nucleotides outside the gene matches: 7. CDR3 length equals 16 residues. CDR3 sequence reads: CASSKGLAGGGNEQFF. The CDR3 DNA is TGTGCCAGCAGCAAAGGACTAGCGGGGGGTGGGAATGAGCAGTTCTTC.

This chain connects TRBV5-6 to TRBJ2-2, with D unresolved. Germline V gives CDR1 SGHDT, CDR2 YYEEEE. Trimming stripped 0 bases from V and 3 bases from J, with 9 bases between. The CDR3 spans 15 residues. CDR3 DNA: TGTGCCAGCAGCTTGGTTGGCACCTACACCGGGGAGCTGTTTTTT. It specifies CASSLVGTYTGELFF.

This chain links TRBV25-1 with TRBJ1-2, with 8 positions matching TRBD1. This CDR3 has 12 amino acids. The trim removed 4 bases at V and 5 bases at J, leaving 0 bases unmatched. Per germline, CDR1 MGHDK and CDR2 SYGVNS. The CDR3 sequence: CASSGTGYGYTF. The CDR3 DNA follows: TGTGCCAGCAGTGGGACAGGGTATGGCTACACCTTC.

The V gene is TRBV7-9, the J gene TRBJ1-1, with unresolved D. CDR3 length: 13 amino acids. Germline assignment: CDR1 SEHNR and CDR2 FQNEAQ (reference sequence). Trimming removed 1 base at V and 8 bases at J, with 11 bases between. CDR3 sequence reads: CASSLELMAEAFF. CDR3 coding DNA: TGTGCCAGCAGCTTAGAGTTAATGGCAGAAGCTTTCTTT.

For the CDR3, the DNA is TGTGCCAGCAGCATGGACAGGAACACTGAAGCTTTCTTT. This gives the protein CASSMDRNTEAFF. The V and J genes are TRBV5-4 and TRBJ1-1; TRBD1 might be the D (6 bases). Germline V gene sequence: CDR1 SGHNT, CDR2 YYREEE (reference sequence). Trimming pared 4 bases from V and 1 base from J, leaving 8 bases between. The CDR3 consists of 13 residues.

The chain combines TRBV29-1 with TRBJ2-3, with TRBD2 matching over 8 bases. With 1 base clipped from V and 6 bases from J, the junction kept 6 bases outside the gene matches. The CDR3 length is 14 residues. Germline CDR1 reads SQVTM; CDR2 reads ANQGSEA. The CDR3 loop reads CSVEGPGGPDTQYF. The CDR3 bases are TGCAGCGTTGAAGGACCGGGGGGGCCCGATACGCAGTATTTT.

This clone was counted only a few times. V and J are TRBV23-1 and TRBJ2-3; the match to TRBD1 covers 7 bases. TRBV23-1 is classed as an ORF, of uncertain function. This CDR3 comprises 15 residues. The J segment lost 1 base and the V segment lost 4 bases, leaving 5 bases of the junction unmatched. The CDR3 DNA is TGCGCCAGCAGTCCGGACAGGTCGGGCACAGATACGCAGTATTTT. This sequence encodes CASSPDRSGTDTQYF.

J is TRBJ2-2 and V is TRBV5-1, with 9 bases that match TRBD1. The CDR3 loop spans 15 amino acids. V was pared by 4 bases and J by 3 bases, with 4 bases of the junction left unmatched. Per the germline V gene, CDR1 is SGHRS and CDR2 is YFSETQ. The CDR3 here is CASSPGQGYTGELFF. CDR3 nucleotides: TGCGCCAGCAGCCCGGGACAGGGTTACACCGGGGAGCTGTTTTTT.

This clone was seen a few times. V is TRBV6-1 and J is TRBJ2-3, with D unclear. Trimming took 3 bases from V and 5 from J, leaving 9 bases between them. The germline CDR1 and CDR2 sequences are MNHNS and SASEGT. This CDR3 comprises 13 residues. CDR3 region: CASSEAARDTQYF. CDR3 nucleotides: TGTGCCAGCAGTGAGGCGGCGAGAGATACGCAGTATTTT.

This clone was counted a few times. The chain joins TRBV5-1 to TRBJ2-5; 7 bases are a match to TRBD1. The CDR3 has 14 amino acids. V shed 7 bases and J 2 bases; nucleotides not matched to a gene: 8. Germline V gene data show CDR1 as SGHRS and CDR2 as YFSETQ. The CDR3 region is CASLRGGGQETQYF. The DNA for the CDR3 is TGCGCCAGCTTACGAGGGGGCGGACAAGAGACCCAGTACTTC.

This clone was counted between two and nine times. CDR3 in DNA: TGTGCCAGCAGCTTGACAGGAGGGTGGAACACCGGGGAGCTGTTTTTT. This encodes CASSLTGGWNTGELFF. The V gene is TRBV5-4, the J gene TRBJ2-2, with a possible D match to TRBD2 (6 bases). V was clipped by 1 base and J by 1 base, with 11 bases between them. CDR3 size: 16 residues. Germline lookup yields CDR1 SGHNT and CDR2 YYREEE (reference sequence).

The rearrangement joins TRBV5-4 to TRBJ2-1, with TRBD1 identical over 7 bases. The CDR3 is 16 amino acids. Looked up from germline, CDR1 is SGHNT and CDR2 is YYREEE (reference sequence). V shed 4 bases, J shed 4 bases, and the junction held 11 bases outside the gene matches. The CDR3, as DNA: TGTGCCAGCAGCCGCGGTTTCAGGGGACAGTACAATGAGCAGTTCTTC. Its translation is CASSRGFRGQYNEQFF.

A few counts support this clone. The chain recombines TRBV2 with TRBJ1-6; 11 bases are a match to TRBD1. Trimming cost V 4 bases and J 7 bases; bases outside gene matches: 6. This CDR3 has 16 amino acids. Germline assignment: CDR1 SNHLY and CDR2 FYNNEI. The chain's CDR3 is CASSGDRGTTNSPLHF. The CDR3 nucleotides are TGTGCCAGCAGTGGGGACAGGGGGACCACGAATTCACCCCTCCACTTT.

V is TRBV29-1 and J is TRBJ2-7; 8 bases align to TRBD2. V lost 6 bases, J lost 2 bases, and 9 bases stayed unmatched. This CDR3 has 14 residues. CDR1 SQVTM and CDR2 ANQGSEA come from the germline V gene. The CDR3: CSVRAGDPTYEQYF. The CDR3 DNA reads as TGCAGCGTCCGAGCGGGGGACCCGACCTACGAGCAGTACTTC.

The chain combines TRBV4-3 with TRBJ2-1, with 11 positions matching TRBD2. In germline, CDR1 is LGHNA, CDR2 YSLEER. V lost 1 base and J lost 7; bases outside the gene matches: 9. This CDR3 has 17 amino acids. The CDR3 DNA follows: TGCGCCAGCAGCCAAGCGCCCTTAGCGGGGGGGCGAAATGAGCAGTTCTTC. Protein product: CASSQAPLAGGRNEQFF.

The V gene is TRBV7-2, the J gene TRBJ2-5; D possibly corresponds to TRBD1 (6 bases). Trimming left V 1 base short and J 2 bases short, with 11 bases between. Germline loops: CDR1 SGHTA, CDR2 FQGNSA. The CDR3 consists of 15 residues. The CDR3 spells CASSLGVRGQETQYF. In nucleotides, the CDR3 is TGTGCCAGCAGCTTAGGAGTGAGGGGGCAAGAGACCCAGTACTTC.

The J gene is TRBJ2-1, the V gene TRBV6-5, with 9 bases aligning to TRBD1. The CDR3 length is 15 residues. Germline CDR1 and CDR2: MNHEY and SVGAGI. The ends lost 6 bases at V and 9 bases at J; junction bases unmatched: 12. CDR3 DNA sequence: TGTGCCAGCAGCCCCCGGGGGACAGGGTGGGGTGAGCAGTTCTTC. It is translated as CASSPRGTGWGEQFF.

V is TRBV11-2 and J is TRBJ2-1, with D tentatively TRBD1 (7 bases). The V gene's germline CDR1 is SGHAT and CDR2 FQNNGV. This CDR3 comprises 18 residues. Deletions cut 0 bases from V and 0 bases from J, with 15 bases between. Here the CDR3 reads CASSLDQGGSSSYNEQFF. The CDR3 DNA follows: TGTGCCAGCAGCTTAGACCAGGGGGGCTCGAGCTCCTACAATGAGCAGTTCTTC.

V and J are TRBV5-4 and TRBJ1-1; 7 nucleotides agree with TRBD1. CDR1 is SGHNT and CDR2 is YYREEE in the germline V gene (reference sequence). The CDR3 length is 14 residues. Trimming took 3 bases from V and 1 from J; bases not matched to a gene: 3. Here the CDR3 DNA reads TGTGCCAGCAGCTGGACAGGACGGAACACTGAAGCTTTCTTT. Encoded protein: CASSWTGRNTEAFF.

In this sample, this clone turned up a few times. The chain employs TRBV7-9 and TRBJ1-1; a possible D gene is TRBD1 (6 bases). Trimming cost V 1 base and J 0 bases, with 15 bases left between them. The CDR3 is 17 amino acids. CDR1 SEHNR and CDR2 FQNEAQ come from the germline V gene (reference sequence). CDR3 loop: CASSLGAGTQMNTEAFF. CDR3 coding DNA: TGTGCCAGCAGCTTAGGCGCCGGGACACAAATGAACACTGAAGCTTTCTTT. Looking up the rest from reference TRBV7-9 and TRBJ1-1 gives the full variable domain: DTGVSQNPRHKITKRGQNVTFRCDPISEHNRLYWYRQTLGQGPEFLTYFQNEAQLEKSRLLSDRFSAERPKGSFSTLEIQRTEQGDSAMYLCASSLGAGTQMNTEAFFGQGTRLTVV.

This CDR3 is CASRWETGANVLTF. CDR3 DNA sequence: TGTGCCAGCAGATGGGAGACAGGGGCCAACGTCCTGACTTTC. The chain recombines TRBV6-1 with TRBJ2-6; the D gene is possibly TRBD2 (5 bases). This CDR3 has 14 amino acids. V lost 6 bases and J 4 bases, leaving 10 bases between the germline ends. Germline-derived CDR1 and CDR2 are MNHNS and SASEGT.